This paragraph reports one TCR beta chain. Germline lookup yields CDR1 LNHDA and CDR2 SQIVND (reference sequence). Unmatched junction bases numbered 9, after V lost 8 bases and J lost 7 bases. This CDR3 contains 14 residues. During active infection, Seattle patients enrolled and were then monitored through disease. Assay: immunoSEQ multiplex PCR; the TCRdb copy retains only in-frame clones and omits some. The repertoire holds more than 300,000 clones, with over 80% as singletons. The data belong to a study of blood T cell repertoires in COVID-19. Study at large: T cells, B-cell-depleted T cells, or PBMCs provided the cDNA or gDNA that served as material.

The source material was peripheral blood. The clonotype comes from a woman in her forties or fifties with COVID-19, enrolled during active disease. This chain links TRBV19 with TRBJ1-5; 9 bases are shared with TRBD1. CDR3 in amino acids: CASQVQGALQPQHF. The DNA for the CDR3 is TGTGCCAGTCAGGTACAGGGGGCATTACAGCCCCAGCATTTT.